A few counts support the clone carrying this T cell receptor beta chain. The sample originates from a study of patients and donors after allogeneic stem cell transplantation. This CDR3 comprises 15 residues. CDR1 is ENHRY and CDR2 is SYGVKD in the germline V gene. V dropped 0 bases and J dropped 1 base, with 9 bases sitting between them. From the RT-PCR reads, TCRdb called clonotypes with MiXCR, one entry per CDR3 protein. This table has approximately 60,000 distinct CDR3 sequences, 13% appearing once. Material: blood, either unsorted or a sorted T cell fraction (not recorded which). This TCR was sampled from a human donor who was either an allogeneic HSCT recipient or a stem cell or donor lymphocyte infusion donor (not recorded which). It is not recorded whose cells these are; they may come from a transplant donor. V is TRBV10-3 and J is TRBJ1-1; D remains unclear. This chain's CDR3 is CAISESTWRNTEAFF. In DNA form, the CDR3 reads TGTGCCATCAGTGAGTCAACATGGCGGAACACTGAAGCTTTCTTT.